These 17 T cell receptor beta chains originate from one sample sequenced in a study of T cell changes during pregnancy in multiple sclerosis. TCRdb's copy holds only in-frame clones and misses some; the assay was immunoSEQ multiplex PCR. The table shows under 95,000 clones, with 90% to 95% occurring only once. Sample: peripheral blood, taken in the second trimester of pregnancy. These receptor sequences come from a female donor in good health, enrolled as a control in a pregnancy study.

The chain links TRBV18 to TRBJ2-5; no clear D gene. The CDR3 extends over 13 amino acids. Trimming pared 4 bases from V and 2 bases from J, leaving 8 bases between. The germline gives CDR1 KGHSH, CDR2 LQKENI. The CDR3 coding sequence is TGTGCCAGCTCACTACTCCTTCAAGAGACCCAGTACTTC. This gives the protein CASSLLLQETQYF.

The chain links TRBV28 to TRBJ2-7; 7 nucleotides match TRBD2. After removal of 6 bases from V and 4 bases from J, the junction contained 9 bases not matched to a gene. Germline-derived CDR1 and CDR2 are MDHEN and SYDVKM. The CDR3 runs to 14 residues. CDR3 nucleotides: TGTGCCAGCAGCACTCCTAGCGGACGGTACGAGCAGTACTTC. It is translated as CASSTPSGRYEQYF.

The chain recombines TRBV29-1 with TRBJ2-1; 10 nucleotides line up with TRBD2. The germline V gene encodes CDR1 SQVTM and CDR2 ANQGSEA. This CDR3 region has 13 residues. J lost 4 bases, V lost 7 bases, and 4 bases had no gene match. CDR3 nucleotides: TGCAGCGGGACTAGCGGAAGGTACAATGAGCAGTTCTTC. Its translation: CSGTSGRYNEQFF.

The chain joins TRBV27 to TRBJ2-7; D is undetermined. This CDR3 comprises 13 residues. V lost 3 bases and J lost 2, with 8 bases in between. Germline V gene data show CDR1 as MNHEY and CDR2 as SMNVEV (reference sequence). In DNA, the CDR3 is TGTGCCAGCAGTTTCACAACCACCTACGAGCAGTACTTC. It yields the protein CASSFTTTYEQYF.

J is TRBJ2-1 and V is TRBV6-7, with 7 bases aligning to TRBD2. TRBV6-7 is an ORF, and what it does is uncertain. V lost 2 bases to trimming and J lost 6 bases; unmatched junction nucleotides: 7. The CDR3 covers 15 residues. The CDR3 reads CASSYVLAEINEQFF. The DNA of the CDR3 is TGTGCCAGCAGTTACGTTCTAGCGGAAATCAATGAGCAGTTCTTC.

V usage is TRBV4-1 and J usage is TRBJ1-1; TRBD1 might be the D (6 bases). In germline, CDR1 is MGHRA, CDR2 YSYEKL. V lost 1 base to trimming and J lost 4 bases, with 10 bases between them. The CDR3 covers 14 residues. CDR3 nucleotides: TGCGCCAGCAGCCAAGTGCGAGGGGGCACTGAAGCTTTCTTT. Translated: CASSQVRGGTEAFF.

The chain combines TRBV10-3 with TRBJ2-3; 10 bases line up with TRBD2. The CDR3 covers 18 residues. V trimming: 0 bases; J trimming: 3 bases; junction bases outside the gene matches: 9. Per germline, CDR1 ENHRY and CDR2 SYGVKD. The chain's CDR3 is CAISESREGLARTDTQYF. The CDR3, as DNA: TGTGCCATCAGTGAGTCCAGGGAGGGACTAGCGAGAACAGATACGCAGTATTTT.

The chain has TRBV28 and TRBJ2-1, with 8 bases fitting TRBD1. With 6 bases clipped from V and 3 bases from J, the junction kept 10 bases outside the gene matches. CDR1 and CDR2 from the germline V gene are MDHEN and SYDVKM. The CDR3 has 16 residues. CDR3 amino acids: CASRVAGGFFYNEQFF. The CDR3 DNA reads TGTGCCAGCAGGGTAGCAGGGGGCTTCTTCTACAATGAGCAGTTCTTC.

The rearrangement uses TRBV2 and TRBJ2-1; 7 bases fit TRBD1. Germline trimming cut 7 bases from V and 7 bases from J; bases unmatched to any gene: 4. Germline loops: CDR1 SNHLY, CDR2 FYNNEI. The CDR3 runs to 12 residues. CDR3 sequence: CASNNRGNEQFF. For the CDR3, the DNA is TGTGCCAGCAATAACAGGGGAAATGAGCAGTTCTTC.

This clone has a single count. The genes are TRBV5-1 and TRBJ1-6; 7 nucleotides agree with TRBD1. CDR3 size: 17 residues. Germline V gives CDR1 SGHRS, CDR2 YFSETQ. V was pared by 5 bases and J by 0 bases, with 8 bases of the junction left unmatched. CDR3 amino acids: CASSITGASSYNSPLHF. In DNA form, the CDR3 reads TGCGCCAGCAGTATTACAGGGGCTAGCTCCTATAATTCACCCCTCCACTTT.

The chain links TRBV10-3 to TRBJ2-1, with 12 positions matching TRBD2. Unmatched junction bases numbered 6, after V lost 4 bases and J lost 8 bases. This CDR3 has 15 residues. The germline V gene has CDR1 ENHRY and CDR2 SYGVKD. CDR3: CAISAGTSGFDEQFF. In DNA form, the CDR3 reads TGTGCCATCAGTGCCGGGACTAGCGGGTTCGATGAGCAGTTCTTC.

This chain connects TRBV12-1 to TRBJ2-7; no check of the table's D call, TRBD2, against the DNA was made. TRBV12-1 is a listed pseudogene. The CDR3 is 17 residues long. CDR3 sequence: CASSSPGTSGSGYEQYF. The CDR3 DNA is TGTGCCAGCAGCTCCCCCGGGACTAGCGGGAGTGGTTACGAGCAGTACTTC.

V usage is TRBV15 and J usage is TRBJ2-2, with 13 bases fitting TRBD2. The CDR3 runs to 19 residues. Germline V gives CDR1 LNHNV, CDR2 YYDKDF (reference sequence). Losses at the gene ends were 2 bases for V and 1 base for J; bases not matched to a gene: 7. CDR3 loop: CATSRWTSGSNRNTGELFF. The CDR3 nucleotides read TGTGCCACCAGCAGATGGACTAGCGGGAGTAACCGGAACACCGGGGAGCTGTTTTTT.

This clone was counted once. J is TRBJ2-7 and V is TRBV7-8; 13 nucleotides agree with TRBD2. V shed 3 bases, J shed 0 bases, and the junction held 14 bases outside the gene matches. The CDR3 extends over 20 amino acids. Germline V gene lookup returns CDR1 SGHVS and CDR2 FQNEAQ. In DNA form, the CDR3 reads TGTGCCAGCAGCTTCCCCCCGGCCGGGACTAGCGGGAAGTACTCCTACGAGCAGTACTTC. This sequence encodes CASSFPPAGTSGKYSYEQYF.

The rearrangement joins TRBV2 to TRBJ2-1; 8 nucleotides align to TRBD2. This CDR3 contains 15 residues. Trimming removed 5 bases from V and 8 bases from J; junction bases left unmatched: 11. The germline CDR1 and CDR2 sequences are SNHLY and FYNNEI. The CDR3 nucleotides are TGTGCCAGCAGTCCGTCGGGACTAGTACGTGATGAGCAGTTCTTC. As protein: CASSPSGLVRDEQFF. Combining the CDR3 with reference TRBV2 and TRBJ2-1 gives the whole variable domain EPEVTQTPSHQVTQMGQEVILRCVPISNHLYFYWYRQILGQKVEFLVSFYNNEISEKSEIFDDQFSVERPDGSNFTLKIRSTKLEDSAMYFCASSPSGLVRDEQFFGPGTRLTVL.

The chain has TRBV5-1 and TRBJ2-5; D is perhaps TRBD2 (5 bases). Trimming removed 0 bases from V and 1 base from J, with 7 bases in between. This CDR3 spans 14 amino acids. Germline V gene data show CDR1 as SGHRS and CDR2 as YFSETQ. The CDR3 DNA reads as TGCGCCAGCAGCTTGGCCGGGATCCAAGAGACCCAGTACTTC. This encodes CASSLAGIQETQYF. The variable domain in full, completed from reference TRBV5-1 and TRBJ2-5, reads KAGVTQTPRYLIKTRGQQVTLSCSPISGHRSVSWYQQTPGQGLQFLFEYFSETQRNKGNFPGRFSGRQFSNSRSEMNVSTLELGDSALYLCASSLAGIQETQYFGPGTRLLVL.

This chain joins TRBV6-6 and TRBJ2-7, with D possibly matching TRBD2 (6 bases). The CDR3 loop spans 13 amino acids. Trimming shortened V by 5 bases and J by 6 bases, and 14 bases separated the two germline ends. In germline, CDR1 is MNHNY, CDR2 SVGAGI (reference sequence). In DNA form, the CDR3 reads TGTGCCAGCAGTCGGGACTTCTCGGGCGAGCAGTACTTC. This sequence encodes CASSRDFSGEQYF.